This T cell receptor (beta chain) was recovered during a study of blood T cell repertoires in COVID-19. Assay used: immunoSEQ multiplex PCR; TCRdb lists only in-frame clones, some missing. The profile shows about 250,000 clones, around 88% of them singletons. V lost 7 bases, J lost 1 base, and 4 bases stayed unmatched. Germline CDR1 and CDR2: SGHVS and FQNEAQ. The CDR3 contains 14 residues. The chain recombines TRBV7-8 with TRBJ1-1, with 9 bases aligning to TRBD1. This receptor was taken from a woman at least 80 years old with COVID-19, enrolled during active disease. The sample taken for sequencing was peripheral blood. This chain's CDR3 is CASTRDRANTEAFF. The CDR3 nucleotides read TGTGCCAGCACTAGGGACAGGGCGAACACTGAAGCTTTCTTT.